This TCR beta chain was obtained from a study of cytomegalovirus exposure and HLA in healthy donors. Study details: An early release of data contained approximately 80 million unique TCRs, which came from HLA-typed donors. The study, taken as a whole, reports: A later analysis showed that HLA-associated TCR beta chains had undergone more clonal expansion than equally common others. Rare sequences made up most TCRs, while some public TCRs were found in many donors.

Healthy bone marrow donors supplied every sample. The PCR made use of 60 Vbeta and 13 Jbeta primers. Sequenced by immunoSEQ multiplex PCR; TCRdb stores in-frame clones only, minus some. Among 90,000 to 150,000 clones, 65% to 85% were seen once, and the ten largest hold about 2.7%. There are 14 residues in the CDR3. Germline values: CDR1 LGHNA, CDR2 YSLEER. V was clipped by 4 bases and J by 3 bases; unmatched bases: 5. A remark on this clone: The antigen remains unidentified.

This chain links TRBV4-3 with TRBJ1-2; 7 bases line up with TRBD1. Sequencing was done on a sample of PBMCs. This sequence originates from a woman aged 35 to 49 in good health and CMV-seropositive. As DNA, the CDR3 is TGCGCCAGCAGCCCGGGGACAGACTACTATGGCTACACCTTC. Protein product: CASSPGTDYYGYTF.